The present entry profiles one T cell receptor (beta chain) with its context. Original methodology: Nucleated cell counts were estimated from reference gene primer amplification. Using immunoSEQ multiplex PCR, the repertoire was profiled, and TCRdb retains in-frame clones only, with some absent. V, J and clone size were drawn from that table, and D and trimming were deduced from the DNA. Of about 67,000 clones in the sample, 87% were seen once. The sample belongs to a study of blood T cell repertoires in COVID-19. Study as a whole: Nucleic acid was either cDNA or gDNA, and it came from T cells, B-cell-depleted T cells, or PBMCs.

This CDR3 has 15 amino acids. The ends were cut back, 4 bases at V and 0 bases at J, with 12 bases in the middle. CDR1 MGHRA and CDR2 YSYEKL come from the germline V gene. Input material: peripheral blood. This receptor was identified in a woman of 80 years or more with acute or convalescent COVID-19. The J gene is TRBJ1-2, the V gene TRBV4-1, with a tentative D call TRBD1 (6 bases). The CDR3 sequence is CASSRREGANYGYTF. In DNA form, the CDR3 reads TGCGCCAGCAGCCGCAGGGAGGGGGCTAACTATGGCTACACCTTC.